This TCR beta chain comes out of a study of technical replicates of blood from a few donors. TCRdb's table, derived via immunoSEQ multiplex PCR, lists solely in-frame clones and lacks some. This sample yields tens of thousands of clones, of which around 90% are seen a single time; around 0.37% belongs to the top ten. This CDR3 contains 12 residues. After removal of 8 bases from V and 6 bases from J, the junction contained 7 bases not matched to a gene. The germline V gene encodes CDR1 SQVTM and CDR2 ANQGSEA. The sequenced sample was T cells isolated from PBMCs. The clonotype originates from a human donor in good health. Some clones in this sample may be carry-over from other donors' samples. This sequence joins TRBV29-1 and TRBJ2-1, with 7 bases identical to TRBD1. The DNA for the CDR3 is TGCAGCTCAAGACAGGGTTTCAATGAGCAGTTCTTC. Its protein is CSSRQGFNEQFF.